This T cell receptor (beta chain) was sequenced for a study of blood T cell repertoires in COVID-19. Study context: Acute and convalescent COVID-19 samples came from the United States, Italy and Spain. T cells, B-cell-depleted T cells, or PBMCs supplied cDNA or gDNA.

Per the germline V gene, CDR1 is LGHNA and CDR2 is YNFKEQ. Trimming removed 1 base from V and 2 bases from J; junction bases left unmatched: 5. The CDR3 sequence is 16 residues long. As originally analysed: Quantification of nucleated cells was approximated via reference gene primer amplification. Clones were read by immunoSEQ multiplex PCR, and TCRdb kept only the in-frame ones, dropping some. V and J calls and clone size are given by that table; D and trimming were obtained from the DNA. The sample has 70,000 or so clones; around nine tenths are singletons. Sequencing was carried out using peripheral blood. This receptor was obtained from a human donor in a cohort sampled during active COVID-19. The chain combines TRBV4-2 with TRBJ1-2, with 9 bases that match TRBD1. The CDR3, as DNA: TGTGCCAGCAGCCAAGCGTTCGGACAGGGGAACTATGGCTACACCTTC. Amino acids: CASSQAFGQGNYGYTF.